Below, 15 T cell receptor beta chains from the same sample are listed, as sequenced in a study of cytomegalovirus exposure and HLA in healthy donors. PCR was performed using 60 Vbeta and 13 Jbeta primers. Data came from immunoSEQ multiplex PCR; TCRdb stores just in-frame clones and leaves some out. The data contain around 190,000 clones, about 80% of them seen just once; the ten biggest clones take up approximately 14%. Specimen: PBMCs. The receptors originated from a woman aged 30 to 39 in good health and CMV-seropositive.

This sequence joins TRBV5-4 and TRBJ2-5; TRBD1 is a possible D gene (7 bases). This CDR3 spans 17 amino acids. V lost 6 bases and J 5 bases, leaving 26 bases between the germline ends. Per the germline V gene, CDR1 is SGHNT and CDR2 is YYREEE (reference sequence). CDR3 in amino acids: CASKSHPEGAPGETQYF. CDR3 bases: TGTGCCAGCAAAAGTCACCCGGAGGGGGCGCCGGGGGAGACCCAGTACTTC.

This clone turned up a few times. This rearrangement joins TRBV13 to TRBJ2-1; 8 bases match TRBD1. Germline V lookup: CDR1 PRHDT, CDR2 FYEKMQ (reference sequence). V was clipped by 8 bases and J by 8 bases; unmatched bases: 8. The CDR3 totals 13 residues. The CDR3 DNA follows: TGTGCCAGCCTGGACAGGGTAAAGGATGAGCAGTTCTTC. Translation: CASLDRVKDEQFF.

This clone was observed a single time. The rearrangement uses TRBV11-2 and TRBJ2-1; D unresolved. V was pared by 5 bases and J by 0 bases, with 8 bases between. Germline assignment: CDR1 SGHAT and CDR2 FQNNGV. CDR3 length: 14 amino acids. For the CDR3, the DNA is TGTGCCAGCAGCCGGAGAAGCTCCTACAATGAGCAGTTCTTC. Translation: CASSRRSSYNEQFF. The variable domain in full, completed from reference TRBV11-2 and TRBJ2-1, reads EAGVAQSPRYKIIEKRQSVAFWCNPISGHATLYWYQQILGQGPKLLIQFQNNGVVDDSQLPKDRFSAERLKGVDSTLKIQPAKLEDSAVYLCASSRRSSYNEQFFGPGTRLTVL.

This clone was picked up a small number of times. CDR3 sequence: CASSLGHLYEQYF. DNA of the CDR3: TGCGCCAGCAGCTTGGGACACCTCTACGAGCAGTACTTC. The chain links TRBV5-1 to TRBJ2-7; D uncertain. V lost 0 bases to trimming and J lost 3 bases, with 7 bases between them. Germline V gene sequence: CDR1 SGHRS, CDR2 YFSETQ. This CDR3 contains 13 residues.

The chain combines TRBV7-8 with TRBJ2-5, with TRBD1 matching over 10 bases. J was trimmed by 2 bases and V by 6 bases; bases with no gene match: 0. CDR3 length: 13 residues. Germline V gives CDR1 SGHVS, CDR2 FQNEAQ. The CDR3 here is CASRDRGQETQYF. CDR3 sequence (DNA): TGTGCCAGCAGGGACAGGGGGCAAGAGACCCAGTACTTC.

The CDR3 is CASSQTTTGGSYEQYF. In DNA form, the CDR3 reads TGTGCCAGCAGCCAGACTACGACAGGGGGTTCATACGAGCAGTACTTC. The V gene is TRBV28, the J gene TRBJ2-7; TRBD1 matches at 9 bases. V lost 6 bases to trimming and J lost 4 bases; unmatched junction nucleotides: 13. The germline V gene encodes CDR1 MDHEN and CDR2 SYDVKM. This CDR3 is 16 amino acids long.

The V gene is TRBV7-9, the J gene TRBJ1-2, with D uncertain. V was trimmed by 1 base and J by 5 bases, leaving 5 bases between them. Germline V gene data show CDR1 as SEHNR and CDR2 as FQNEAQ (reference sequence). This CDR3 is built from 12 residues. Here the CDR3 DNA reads TGTGCCAGCAGCTTAGGTTCTTATGGCTACACCTTC. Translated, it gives CASSLGSYGYTF.

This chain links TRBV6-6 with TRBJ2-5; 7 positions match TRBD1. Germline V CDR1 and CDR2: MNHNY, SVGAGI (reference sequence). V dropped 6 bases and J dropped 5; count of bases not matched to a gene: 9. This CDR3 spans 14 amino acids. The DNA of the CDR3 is TGTGCCAGCAGATTCAGGGGGTTAGGGGAGACCCAGTACTTC. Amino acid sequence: CASRFRGLGETQYF.

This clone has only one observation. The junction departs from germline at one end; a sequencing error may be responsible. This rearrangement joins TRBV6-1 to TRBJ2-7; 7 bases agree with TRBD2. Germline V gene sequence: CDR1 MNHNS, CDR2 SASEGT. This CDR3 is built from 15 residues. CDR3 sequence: CACSEQGLGYYEQYF. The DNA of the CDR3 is TGTGCCTGCAGTGAACAAGGACTAGGCTATTACGAGCAGTACTTC.

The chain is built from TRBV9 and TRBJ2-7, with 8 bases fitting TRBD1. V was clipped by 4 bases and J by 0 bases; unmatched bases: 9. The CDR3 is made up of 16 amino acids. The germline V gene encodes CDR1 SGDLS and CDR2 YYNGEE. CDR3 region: CASSPLDRDHSYEQYF. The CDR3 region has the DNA TGTGCCAGCAGCCCTTTGGACAGGGATCACTCCTACGAGCAGTACTTC.

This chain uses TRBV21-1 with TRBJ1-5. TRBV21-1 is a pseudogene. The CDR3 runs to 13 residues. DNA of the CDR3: TGTGCCGGCGGGGGATATAGCAATCAGCCCCAGCATTTT. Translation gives CAGGGYSNQPQHF.

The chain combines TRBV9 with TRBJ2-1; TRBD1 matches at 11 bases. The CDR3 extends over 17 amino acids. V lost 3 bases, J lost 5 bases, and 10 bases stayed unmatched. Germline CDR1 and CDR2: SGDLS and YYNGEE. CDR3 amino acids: CASSDYPGQGAHNEQFF. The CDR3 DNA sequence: TGTGCCAGCAGCGATTATCCCGGACAGGGGGCCCACAATGAGCAGTTCTTC.

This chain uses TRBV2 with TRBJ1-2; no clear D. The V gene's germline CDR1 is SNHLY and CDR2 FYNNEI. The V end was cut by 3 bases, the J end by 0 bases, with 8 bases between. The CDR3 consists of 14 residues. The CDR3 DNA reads TGTGCCAGCAGTGAGGGCCTAACTAACTATGGCTACACCTTC. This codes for CASSEGLTNYGYTF. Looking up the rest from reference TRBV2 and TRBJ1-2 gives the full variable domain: EPEVTQTPSHQVTQMGQEVILRCVPISNHLYFYWYRQILGQKVEFLVSFYNNEISEKSEIFDDQFSVERPDGSNFTLKIRSTKLEDSAMYFCASSEGLTNYGYTFGSGTRLTVV.

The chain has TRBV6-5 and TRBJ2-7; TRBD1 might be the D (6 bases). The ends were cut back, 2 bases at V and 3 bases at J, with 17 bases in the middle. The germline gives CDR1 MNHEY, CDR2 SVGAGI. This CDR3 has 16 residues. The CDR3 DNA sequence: TGTGCCAGCAGTTACGATTACCCGGGCAGGGGCTACGAGCAGTACTTC. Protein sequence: CASSYDYPGRGYEQYF.

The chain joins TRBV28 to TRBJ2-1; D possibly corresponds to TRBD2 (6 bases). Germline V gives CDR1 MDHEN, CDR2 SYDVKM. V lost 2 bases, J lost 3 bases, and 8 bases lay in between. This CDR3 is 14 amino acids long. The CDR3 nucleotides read TGTGCCAGCAGTTTAAAGACTAGCTACAATGAGCAGTTCTTC. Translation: CASSLKTSYNEQFF.